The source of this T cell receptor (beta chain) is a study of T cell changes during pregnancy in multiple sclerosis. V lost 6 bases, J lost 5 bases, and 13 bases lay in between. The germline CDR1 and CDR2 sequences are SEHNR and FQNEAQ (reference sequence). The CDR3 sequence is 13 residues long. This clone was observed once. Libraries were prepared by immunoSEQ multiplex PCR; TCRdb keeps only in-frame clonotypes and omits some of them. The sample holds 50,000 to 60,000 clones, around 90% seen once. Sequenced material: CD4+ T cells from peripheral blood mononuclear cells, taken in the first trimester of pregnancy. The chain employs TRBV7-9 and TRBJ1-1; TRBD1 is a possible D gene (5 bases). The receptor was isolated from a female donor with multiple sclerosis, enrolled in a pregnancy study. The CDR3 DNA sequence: TGTGCCAGCAGTTCCGACAGTCATACTGAAGCTTTCTTT. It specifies CASSSDSHTEAFF.